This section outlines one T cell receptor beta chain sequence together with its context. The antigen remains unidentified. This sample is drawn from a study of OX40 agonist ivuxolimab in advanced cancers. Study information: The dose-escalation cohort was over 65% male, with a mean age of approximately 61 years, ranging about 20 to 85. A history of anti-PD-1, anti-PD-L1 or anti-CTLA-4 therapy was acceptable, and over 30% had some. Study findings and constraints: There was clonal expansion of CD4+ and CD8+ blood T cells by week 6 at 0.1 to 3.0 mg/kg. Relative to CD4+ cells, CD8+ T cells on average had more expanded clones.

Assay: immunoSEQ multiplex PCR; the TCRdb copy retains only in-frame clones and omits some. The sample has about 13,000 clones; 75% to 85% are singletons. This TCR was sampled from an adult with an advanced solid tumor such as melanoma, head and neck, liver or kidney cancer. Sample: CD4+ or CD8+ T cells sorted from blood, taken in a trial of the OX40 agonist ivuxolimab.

The CDR3 spells CATSVFEGTGVTGELFF. The CDR3 bases are TGTGCCACCAGCGTTTTCGAAGGGACAGGGGTCACCGGGGAGCTGTTTTTT. The chain has TRBV15 and TRBJ2-2; the match to TRBD1 covers 10 bases. The V gene end was trimmed by 5 bases and the J gene end by 4 bases; junction bases not matched to a gene: 10. This CDR3 is built from 17 residues. From germline, CDR1 is LNHNV and CDR2 YYDKDF (reference sequence).